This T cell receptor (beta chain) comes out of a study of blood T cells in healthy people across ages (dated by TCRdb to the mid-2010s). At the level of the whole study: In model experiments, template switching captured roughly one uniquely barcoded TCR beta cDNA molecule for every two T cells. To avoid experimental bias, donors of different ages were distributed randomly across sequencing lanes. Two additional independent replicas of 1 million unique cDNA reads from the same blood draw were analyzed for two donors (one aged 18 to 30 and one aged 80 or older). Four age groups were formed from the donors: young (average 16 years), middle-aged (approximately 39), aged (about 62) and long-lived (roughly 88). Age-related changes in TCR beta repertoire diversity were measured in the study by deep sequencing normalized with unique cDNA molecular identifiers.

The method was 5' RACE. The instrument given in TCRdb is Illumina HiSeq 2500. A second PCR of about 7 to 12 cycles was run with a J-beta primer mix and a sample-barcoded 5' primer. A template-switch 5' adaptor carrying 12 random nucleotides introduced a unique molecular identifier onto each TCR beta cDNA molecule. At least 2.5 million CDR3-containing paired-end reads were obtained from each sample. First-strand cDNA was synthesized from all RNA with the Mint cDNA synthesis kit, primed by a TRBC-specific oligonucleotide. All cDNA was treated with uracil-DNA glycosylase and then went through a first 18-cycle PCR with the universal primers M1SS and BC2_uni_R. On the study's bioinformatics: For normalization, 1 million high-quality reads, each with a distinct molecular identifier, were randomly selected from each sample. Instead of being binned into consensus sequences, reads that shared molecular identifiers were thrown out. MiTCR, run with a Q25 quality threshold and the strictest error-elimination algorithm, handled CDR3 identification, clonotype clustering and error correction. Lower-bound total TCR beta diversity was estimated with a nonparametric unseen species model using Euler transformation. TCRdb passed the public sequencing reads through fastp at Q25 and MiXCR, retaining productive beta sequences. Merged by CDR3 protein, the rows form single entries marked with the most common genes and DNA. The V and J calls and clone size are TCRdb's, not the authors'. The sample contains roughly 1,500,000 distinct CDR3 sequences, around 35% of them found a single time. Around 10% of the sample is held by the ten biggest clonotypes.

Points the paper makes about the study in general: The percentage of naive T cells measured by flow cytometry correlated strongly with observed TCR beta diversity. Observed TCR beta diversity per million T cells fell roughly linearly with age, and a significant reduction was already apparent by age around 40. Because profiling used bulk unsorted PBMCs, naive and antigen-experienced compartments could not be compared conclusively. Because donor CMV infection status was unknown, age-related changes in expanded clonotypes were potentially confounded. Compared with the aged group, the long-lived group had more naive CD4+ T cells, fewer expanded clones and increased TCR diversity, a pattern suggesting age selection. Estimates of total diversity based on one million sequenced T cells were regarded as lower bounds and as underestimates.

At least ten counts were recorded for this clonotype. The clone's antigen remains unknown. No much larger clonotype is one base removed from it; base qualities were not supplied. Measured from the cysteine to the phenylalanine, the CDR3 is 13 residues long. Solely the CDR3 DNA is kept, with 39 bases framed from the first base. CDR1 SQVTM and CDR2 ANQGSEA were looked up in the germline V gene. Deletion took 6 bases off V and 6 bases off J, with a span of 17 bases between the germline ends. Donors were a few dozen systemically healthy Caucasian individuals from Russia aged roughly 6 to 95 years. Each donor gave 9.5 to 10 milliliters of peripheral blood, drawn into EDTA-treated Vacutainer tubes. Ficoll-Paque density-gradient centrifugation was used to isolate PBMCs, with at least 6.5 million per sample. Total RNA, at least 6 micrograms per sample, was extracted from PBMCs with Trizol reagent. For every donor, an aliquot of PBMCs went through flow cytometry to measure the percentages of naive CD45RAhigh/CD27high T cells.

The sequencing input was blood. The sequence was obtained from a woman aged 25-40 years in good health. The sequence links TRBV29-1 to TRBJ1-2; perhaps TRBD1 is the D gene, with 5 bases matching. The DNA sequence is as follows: TGCAGCGTCTCCTACGGGGCGTCCGATGGCTACACCTTC. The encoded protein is CSVSYGASDGYTF. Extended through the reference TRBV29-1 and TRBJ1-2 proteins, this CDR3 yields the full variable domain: SAVISQKPSRDICQRGTSLTIQCQVDSQVTMMFWYRQQPGQSLTLIATANQGSEATYESGFVIDKFPISRPNLTFSTLTVSNMSPEDSSIYLCSVSYGASDGYTFGSGTRLTVV.